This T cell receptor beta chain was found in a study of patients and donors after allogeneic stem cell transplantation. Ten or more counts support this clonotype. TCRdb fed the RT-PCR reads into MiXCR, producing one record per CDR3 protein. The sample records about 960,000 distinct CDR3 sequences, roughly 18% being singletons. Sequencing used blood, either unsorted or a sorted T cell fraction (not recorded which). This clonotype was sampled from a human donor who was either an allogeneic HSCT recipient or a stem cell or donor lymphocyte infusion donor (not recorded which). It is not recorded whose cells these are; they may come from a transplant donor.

CDR3 protein: CATSDRLGRIYGYTF. The DNA of the CDR3 is TGTGCCACCAGTGATCGTCTCGGGCGGATCTATGGCTACACCTTC. This chain uses TRBV24-1 with TRBJ1-2; D not certain. V was cut by 3 bases and J by 4 bases, with 14 bases left in between. Germline V gives CDR1 KGHDR, CDR2 SFDVKD. This CDR3 contains 15 residues.